Sequencing of this T cell receptor (beta chain) was carried out in a study of neurological immune-mediated disorders. Trimming pared 3 bases from V and 5 bases from J, leaving 5 bases between. The CDR3 sequence is 11 residues long. Looked up from germline, CDR1 is DFQATT and CDR2 is SNEGSKA (reference sequence). Unsorted libraries were generated from 2 million PBMCs held at -80 degrees C. TCRdb redid the calling of the 5' RACE reads with MiXCR, one entry per CDR3 protein. The data show around 37,000 distinct CDR3 sequences, roughly 15% seen once. This clonotype was detected ten times or more. Sequenced material: PBMCs. V and J are TRBV20-1 and TRBJ1-5; D is uncertain. The sequence came from a woman in her fifties or sixties with HTLV-1-associated myelopathy (HAM/TSP). The CDR3, as DNA: TGCAGTGCTAGCGGGGATCAGCCCCAGCATTTT. It codes for CSASGDQPQHF.